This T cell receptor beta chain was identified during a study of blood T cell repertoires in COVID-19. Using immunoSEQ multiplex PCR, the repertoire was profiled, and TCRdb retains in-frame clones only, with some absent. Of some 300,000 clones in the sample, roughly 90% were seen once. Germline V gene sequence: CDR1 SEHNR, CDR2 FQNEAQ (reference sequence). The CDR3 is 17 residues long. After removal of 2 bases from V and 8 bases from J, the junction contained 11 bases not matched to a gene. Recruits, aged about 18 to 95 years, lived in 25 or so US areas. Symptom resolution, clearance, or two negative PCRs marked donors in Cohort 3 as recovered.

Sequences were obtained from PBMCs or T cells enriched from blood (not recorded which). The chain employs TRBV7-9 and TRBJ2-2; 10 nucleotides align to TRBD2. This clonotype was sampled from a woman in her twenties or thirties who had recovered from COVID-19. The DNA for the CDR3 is TGTGCCAGCAGCTTATTCAGCCTAGCGGGAGTAGGAGGGGAGCTGTTTTTT. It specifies CASSLFSLAGVGGELFF.